These T cell receptor beta chains were read from a single sample in a study of shared clonotypes between healthy human individuals. Sequencing used immunoSEQ multiplex PCR; TCRdb keeps in-frame clones, though not all of them. The sample yields about 2 million clones, roughly 94% seen once. Material: naive CD8+ T cells sorted from blood. These receptors all come from a man between 18 and 35 years old in good health. Both conserved end residues are trimmed from each CDR3. Each record gives: V gene, J gene, clone size, CDR3 length, CDR3 protein. A row's size may be missing; if present it is once, few, many or a size class.

TRBV27	TRBJ1-6	-	12	ASTKTGGNSPLH
TRBV7-8	TRBJ2-5	-	11	ASSSLGVETQY
TRBV27	TRBJ1-1	-	14	ASSFNRGRGNTEAF
TRBV19	TRBJ2-7	-	12	ASSIATTSMEQY
TRBV19	TRBJ2-7	-	14	ASSIDGGPGSYEQY
TRBV29-1	TRBJ1-2	once	12	SVEDRGGRNGYT
TRBV10-3	TRBJ2-3	-	11	AISPEASDTQY
TRBV7-9	TRBJ1-5	few	10	ASSFPNQPQH
TRBV27	TRBJ2-3	-	11	ASSQDGGDTQY
TRBV19	TRBJ2-7	-	12	ASSYALANYEQY
TRBV30	TRBJ2-1	-	11	AWSRQGFYEQF
TRBV27	TRBJ1-2	-	11	ASSKTGDDGYT
TRBV14	TRBJ1-2	few	12	ASSQDRAFYGYT
TRBV29-1	TRBJ2-5	-	12	SVEGAGEGETQY
TRBV7-2	TRBJ2-7	-	12	ASSEAGGPYEQY
TRBV11-3	TRBJ2-2	-	15	ASSLSTETPRAGELF
TRBV28	TRBJ2-7	-	12	ASSPLVGAYEQY
TRBV29-1	TRBJ2-5	-	10	SVEQGRETQY
TRBV2	TRBJ2-2	-	15	ASSHTGHLANTGELF
TRBV5-6	TRBJ2-7	once	12	ASSLSQSINEQY
TRBV7-9	TRBJ2-3	-	10	ASSLETDTQY
TRBV6-5	TRBJ1-2	-	11	ASSYSQVYGYT
TRBV6-5	TRBJ2-1	once	11	ASSYSRYNEQF
TRBV5-8	TRBJ2-1	-	12	ASSPRDWAGEQF
TRBV4-2	TRBJ2-3	-	11	ASSQGGPDTQY
TRBV2	TRBJ2-1	-	13	ASSGLADHHNEQF
TRBV9	TRBJ2-1	-	18	ASSGTETETSGSLYNEQF
TRBV5-6	TRBJ2-3	-	14	ASSPGWDSPTDTQY
TRBV6-5	TRBJ2-7	-	11	ASTPGQGYEQY
TRBV6-6	TRBJ2-7	-	10	ASSYTSYEQY
TRBV29-1	TRBJ2-3	-	12	SVEQGARGDTQY
TRBV7-6	TRBJ2-7	-	10	ASSLLGGEQY
TRBV2	TRBJ2-4	-	12	ASLQRSAKNIQY
TRBV7-9	TRBJ1-2	-	12	ASSTVRDRYGYT
TRBV4-1	TRBJ2-7	-	13	ASSYGAGEPYEQY
TRBV6-5	TRBJ2-2	few	14	ASSYSVVGYTGELF
TRBV6-5	TRBJ2-7	once	11	ASSFSSSYEQY
TRBV27	TRBJ1-5	-	15	ASSFGGIGGMGQPQH
TRBV4-1	TRBJ1-1	-	14	ASSQSPGQGTTEAF
TRBV29-1	TRBJ1-2	-	12	SVEHPIGAYGYT
TRBV4-3	TRBJ1-2	-	12	ASSQAQLDYGYT
TRBV7-2	TRBJ2-5	-	12	ASSIGTGVETQY
TRBV6-5	TRBJ2-5	-	10	ASSYRAETQY
TRBV6-5	TRBJ2-2	-	9	ASSFPGELF
TRBV10-3	TRBJ2-3	-	12	AIKEFGSPDTQY
TRBV9	TRBJ2-2	once	13	ASSVGGLAPGELF
TRBV11-1	TRBJ2-7	-	10	ASSVGQYEQY
TRBV5-1	TRBJ1-2	-	13	ASSGLDGAGYGYT
TRBV2	TRBJ2-5	-	13	ASSELRGGQETQY
TRBV4-2	TRBJ2-3	-	16	ASSQDPWGGGSTDTQY
TRBV4-1	TRBJ2-1	once	12	ASSHSSGRDEQF
TRBV9	TRBJ2-7	-	12	ASSAGQGLYEQY
TRBV2	TRBJ2-3	-	13	ASSAVAGDPDTQY
TRBV9	TRBJ2-1	-	14	ASSVGLAVYYNEQF
TRBV6-1	TRBJ1-5	-	13	ASRNRPPPNQPQH
TRBV13	TRBJ2-7	-	17	ASISWRSGSGGPTYEQY